The source of this TCR beta chain is a study of T cell repertoires in cytomegalovirus infection. Study at large: Evidence of both CMV infection and a matching HLA type came from public TCR beta signatures. Findings of the study overall: Carriers of CMV and the relevant HLA type were discriminated by public TCR beta frequency. Across the ex vivo response, the dominant clonotypes were HLA-C-restricted CMV-specific TCR beta clonotypes.

A note on this clonotype: Its antigen remains unknown.

Germline V gene lookup returns CDR1 SGHKS and CDR2 YYEKEE (reference sequence). V was shortened by 0 bases and J by 1 base, with 10 bases between the two germline ends. CDR3 size: 15 residues. TCRdb re-called the reads through MiXCR, storing one row per CDR3 protein. This table has some 300,000 distinct CDR3 sequences, 9.6% appearing once. The chain employs TRBV5-5 and TRBJ1-1, with D possibly matching TRBD1 (6 bases). Source material: PBMCs. The sequence was obtained from a human donor in good health (CMV status not recorded). Some clones in this sample may be carry-over from other donors' samples. The CDR3 DNA reads TGTGCCAGCAGCTTGGTAGGGGGACGGAACACTGAAGCTTTCTTT. Residues: CASSLVGGRNTEAFF.